This T cell receptor beta chain emerged from a study of T cell responses to AZD1222 COVID-19 vaccine. Germline V lookup: CDR1 LNHDA, CDR2 SQIVND (reference sequence). The ends were cut back, 3 bases at V and 0 bases at J, with 12 bases in the middle. CDR3 length: 16 residues. Only in-frame clones appear in the TCRdb table, and some are missing; sequencing was by immunoSEQ multiplex PCR. The sample lists approximately 100,000 clones; approximately 87% were seen once. This receptor was obtained from an adult in good health. The sample was peripheral blood, taken on day 0 of AZD1222 vaccination. The chain joins TRBV19 to TRBJ1-3, with D perhaps matching TRBD1 (6 bases). CDR3 in DNA: TGTGCCAGTAGTATGACAGGTACCTCCTCTGGAAACACCATATATTTT. This encodes CASSMTGTSSGNTIYF.